The next 14 T cell receptor beta chains were all read from a single sample in a study of beta chain features in type 1 diabetes. Study results and caveats: Moderately but significantly shorter TCRB CDR3s were found in Type 1 diabetes patients in all four CD4+ subsets.

All of the isolated RNA was reverse transcribed, so expressed TCRB transcripts were sequenced. This table comes from immunoSEQ multiplex PCR, and its TCRdb copy is limited to in-frame clones, with some not included. The table records around 56,000 clones, around 53% of them present only once. The antigens of these receptors remain unknown. Input material: Tregs from blood. The receptors were sampled from a woman in her thirties or forties with type 1 diabetes.

The J gene is TRBJ1-2, the V gene TRBV28; D might be TRBD1 (5 bases). The CDR3 is 13 amino acids. CDR1 and CDR2 from the germline V gene are MDHEN and SYDVKM. The ends were cut back, 4 bases at V and 8 bases at J, with 14 bases in the middle. CDR3 DNA sequence: TGTGCCAGCAGTTCCCAGGGATTTGGGGGCTACACCTTC. It is translated as CASSSQGFGGYTF.

The chain carries TRBV27 and TRBJ2-3, with D unresolved. The CDR3 has 14 residues. From germline, CDR1 is MNHEY and CDR2 SMNVEV (reference sequence). Trimming removed 3 bases at V and 2 bases at J, with 9 bases between. CDR3 residues: CASSLSYFTDTQYF. DNA of the CDR3: TGTGCCAGCAGTTTGAGTTACTTCACAGATACGCAGTATTTT.

The chain employs TRBV30 and TRBJ1-5, with D possibly matching TRBD1 (5 bases). The CDR3 consists of 18 residues. V was cut by 2 bases and J by 2 bases, with 22 bases left in between. The germline V gene has CDR1 GTSNPN and CDR2 SVGIG (reference sequence). CDR3 region: CAWSLIKDSDSGNQPQHF. CDR3 nucleotides: TGTGCCTGGAGTTTAATAAAGGATTCCGACAGTGGCAATCAGCCCCAGCATTTT. Drawing the rest from reference TRBV30 and TRBJ1-5, the complete variable domain is SQTIHQWPATLVQPVGSPLSLECTVEGTSNPNLYWYRQAAGRGLQLLFYSVGIGQISSEVPQNLSASRPQDRQFILSSKKLLLSDSGFYLCAWSLIKDSDSGNQPQHFGDGTRLSIL.

This clone has a handful of counts. The rearrangement joins TRBV7-2 to TRBJ2-3, with 7 bases aligning to TRBD1. V trimming: 8 bases; J trimming: 1 base; junction bases outside the gene matches: 3. Germline loops: CDR1 SGHTA, CDR2 FQGNSA. CDR3 length equals 13 residues. The CDR3 DNA sequence: TGTGCCAGCGGACAGGTCCGCACAGATACGCAGTATTTT. Protein: CASGQVRTDTQYF.

The chain couples TRBV29-1 to TRBJ2-7; perhaps TRBD2 as D (6 bases). CDR3 length: 12 amino acids. Germline CDR1 and CDR2: SQVTM and ANQGSEA. The germline V and J ends were trimmed by 1 base and 5 bases, with 9 bases remaining between them. CDR3 amino acids: CSVEGGGDEQYF. CDR3 sequence (DNA): TGCAGCGTTGAAGGAGGCGGGGACGAGCAGTACTTC.

Many counts were recorded for this clone. The chain carries TRBV7-9 and TRBJ2-2; 10 bases are a match to TRBD2. The trim removed 2 bases at V and 5 bases at J, leaving 8 bases unmatched. CDR1 and CDR2 from the germline V gene are SEHNR and FQNEAQ (reference sequence). CDR3 length: 17 amino acids. This CDR3 reads CASSLPSGRVRTGELFF. The DNA of the CDR3 is TGTGCCAGCAGCTTACCTAGCGGGAGAGTGAGGACCGGGGAGCTGTTTTTT.

In DNA form, the CDR3 reads TGTGCCAGCAGCCTTGTAGGGGACTACGAGCAGTACTTC. Translating it yields CASSLVGDYEQYF. V and J are TRBV7-9 and TRBJ2-7; possibly TRBD1 for D (5 bases). V dropped 5 bases and J dropped 3 bases, with 11 bases sitting between them. Germline CDR1 SEHNR, CDR2 FQNEAQ (reference sequence). The CDR3 length is 13 residues.

This chain joins TRBV7-2 and TRBJ1-5; 7 nucleotides line up with TRBD1. V lost 3 bases to trimming and J lost 1 base; unmatched junction nucleotides: 3. Germline V gene sequence: CDR1 SGHTA, CDR2 FQGNSA. This CDR3 region has 15 residues. The CDR3 DNA sequence: TGTGCCAGCAGCTTTGGGACAGTCAGCAATCAGCCCCAGCATTTT. This codes for CASSFGTVSNQPQHF.

The V gene is TRBV27, the J gene TRBJ2-3; 9 nucleotides align to TRBD2. The germline V gene encodes CDR1 MNHEY and CDR2 SMNVEV (reference sequence). With 5 bases clipped from V and 5 bases from J, the junction kept 5 bases outside the gene matches. This CDR3 has 14 residues. CDR3 amino acids: CASSGLAGLDTQYF. DNA of the CDR3: TGTGCCAGCAGTGGGCTAGCGGGACTAGATACGCAGTATTTT.

This clone was detected only a few times. The chain joins TRBV5-1 to TRBJ2-1, with 8 nucleotides matching TRBD2. V gave up 4 bases and J gave up 7 bases; unmatched junction bases: 10. The CDR3 totals 15 residues. In germline, CDR1 is SGHRS, CDR2 YFSETQ. CDR3 bases: TGCGCCAGCAGCCCAATCGGACTAGCCGGTAATGAGCAGTTCTTC. Encoded protein: CASSPIGLAGNEQFF.

The chain carries TRBV4-1 and TRBJ1-2; the match to TRBD1 covers 7 bases. Unmatched junction bases numbered 4, after V lost 4 bases and J lost 8 bases. CDR3 size: 12 residues. CDR1 is MGHRA and CDR2 is YSYEKL in the germline V gene. CDR3: CASSRNRGGYTF. The DNA of the CDR3 is TGCGCCAGCAGCCGCAACAGGGGCGGCTACACCTTC.

Turning to this clone: The same CDR3 also results from other DNA sequences found in this sample. The chain employs TRBV7-2 and TRBJ1-1; no firm D call. Germline V gene sequence: CDR1 SGHTA, CDR2 FQGNSA. Trimming left V 4 bases short and J 6 bases short, with 15 bases between. This CDR3 is 14 amino acids long. CDR3 region: CASSSEGFGAEAFF. As DNA, the CDR3 is TGTGCCAGCAGCTCAGAAGGGTTCGGGGCTGAAGCTTTCTTT.

The chain links TRBV6-1 to TRBJ1-2; tentatively, D is TRBD1 (6 bases). This CDR3 has 13 residues. V lost 6 bases and J 7 bases, leaving 15 bases between the germline ends. Germline V gene sequence: CDR1 MNHNS, CDR2 SASEGT. The CDR3: CASSLNRDGGYTF. The CDR3 region has the DNA TGTGCCAGCAGCCTGAACAGGGACGGTGGCTACACCTTC.

The chain joins TRBV7-3 to TRBJ2-2; no clear D gene. The CDR3 sequence is 13 residues long. Germline V lookup: CDR1 SGHTA, CDR2 FQGTGA. V gave up 1 base and J gave up 8 bases, with 8 bases separating them. CDR3 sequence reads: CASSLIAEGELFF. CDR3 DNA: TGTGCCAGCAGCTTAATTGCGGAGGGGGAGCTGTTTTTT. The full variable domain, rest sourced from reference TRBV7-3 and TRBJ2-2, is GAGVSQTPSNKVTEKGKYVELRCDPISGHTALYWYRQSLGQGPEFLIYFQGTGAADDSGLPNDRFFAVRPEGSVSTLKIQRTERGDSAVYLCASSLIAEGELFFGEGSRLTVL.